The following is a T cell receptor (beta chain) sequence with its context. The data were taken from a study of PD-L1 blockade in urothelial cancer. The length of the CDR3 is 21 residues. The V segment lost 2 bases and the J segment 1 base; nucleotides outside the gene matches: 14. Germline V CDR1 and CDR2: SGDLS, YYNGEE. Only in-frame clones appear in the TCRdb table, and some are missing; sequencing was by immunoSEQ multiplex PCR. The sample has more than 55,000 clones, around 84% seen once. This specimen was PBMCs, taken around atezolizumab (anti-PD-L1) treatment. The TCR sequence derives from a man between 50 and 59 years old with urothelial cancer. The rearrangement joins TRBV9 to TRBJ2-1, with 14 positions matching TRBD2. The CDR3 bases are TGTGCCAGCAGCGTCGATCCGGGACTAGCGGGAGACTATATGTCCTACAATGAGCAGTTCTTC. As protein: CASSVDPGLAGDYMSYNEQFF.